This TCR beta chain was obtained from a study of post-analysis software for immune sequencing data. Concerning this clonotype: Antigen unknown.

Unique-molecular-identifier-tagged TCR beta cDNA libraries were used. TCRdb called the PCR reads again in MiXCR, with one record for every CDR3 protein. This repertoire shows about 810,000 distinct CDR3 sequences, around 53% found once; its top ten account for approximately 4.4%. Study-wide results and limits: Among four to six TRBV segments more frequent in patients than controls were TRBV5-6, TRBV5-1 and TRBV20-1. Normalized Chao1 diversity was significantly lower in multiple sclerosis patients than in controls.

CDR3 length: 15 amino acids. V lost 5 bases, J lost 0 bases, and 14 bases lay in between. Germline loops: CDR1 SNHLY, CDR2 FYNNEI. The chain uses TRBV2 and TRBJ2-7; either TRBD1 or TRBD2 may supply D (5 bases each). The receptor's source is a girl aged 10 to 17 with multiple sclerosis. Input material: blood. The CDR3 here is CASSTGTHPSYEQYF. CDR3 DNA sequence: TGTGCCAGCAGTACCGGGACCCACCCCTCCTACGAGCAGTACTTC.